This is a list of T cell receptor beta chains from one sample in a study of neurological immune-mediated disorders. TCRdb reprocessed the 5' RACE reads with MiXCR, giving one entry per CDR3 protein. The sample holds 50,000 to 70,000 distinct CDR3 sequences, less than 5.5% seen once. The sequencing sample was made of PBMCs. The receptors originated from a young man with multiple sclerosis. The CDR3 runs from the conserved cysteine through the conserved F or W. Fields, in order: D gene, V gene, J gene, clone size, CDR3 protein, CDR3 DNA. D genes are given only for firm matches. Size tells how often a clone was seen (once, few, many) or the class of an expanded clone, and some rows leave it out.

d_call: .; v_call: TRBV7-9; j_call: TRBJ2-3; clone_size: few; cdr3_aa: CASVGPAEGPTTDTQYF; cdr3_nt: TGTGCCAGCGTTGGTCCGGCCGAAGGCCCAACCACAGATACGCAGTATTTT
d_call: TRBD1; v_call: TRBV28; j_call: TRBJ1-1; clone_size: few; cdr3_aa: CASTSDPGQELNTEAFF; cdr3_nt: TGTGCCAGCACCTCTGACCCGGGACAGGAATTGAACACTGAAGCTTTCTTT
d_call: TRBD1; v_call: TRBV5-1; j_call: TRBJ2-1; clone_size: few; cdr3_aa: CASSLTQGWNEQFF; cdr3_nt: TGCGCCAGCAGCTTGACACAGGGGTGGAATGAGCAGTTCTTC
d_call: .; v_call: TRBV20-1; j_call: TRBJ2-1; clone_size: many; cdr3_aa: CSASFTSSREQFF; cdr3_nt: TGCAGTGCTAGCTTCACTAGCTCTCGGGAGCAGTTCTTC
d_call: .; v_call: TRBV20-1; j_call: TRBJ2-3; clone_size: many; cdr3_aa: CSASGAGITSTDTQYF; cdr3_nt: TGCAGTGCTAGTGGGGCAGGAATCACTAGCACAGATACGCAGTATTTT
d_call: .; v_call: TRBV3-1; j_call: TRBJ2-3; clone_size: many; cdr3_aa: CASSQGGAEDTQYF; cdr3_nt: TGTGCCAGCAGCCAAGGGGGGGCCGAGGATACGCAGTATTTT
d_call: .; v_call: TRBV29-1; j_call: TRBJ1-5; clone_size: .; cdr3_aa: CSVLENSNQPQHF; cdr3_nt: TGCAGCGTCCTAGAGAATAGCAATCAGCCCCAGCATTTT
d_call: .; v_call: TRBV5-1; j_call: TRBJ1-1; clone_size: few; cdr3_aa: CASRKDMNTEAFF; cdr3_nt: TGCGCCAGCAGAAAGGACATGAACACTGAAGCTTTCTTT
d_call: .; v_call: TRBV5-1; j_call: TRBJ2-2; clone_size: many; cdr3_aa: CASSSHSDTGELFF; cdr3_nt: TGCGCCAGCAGCTCGCACAGCGACACCGGGGAGCTGTTTTTT
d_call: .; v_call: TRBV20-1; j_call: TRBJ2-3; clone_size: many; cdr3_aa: CSARVTGENSSTDTQYF; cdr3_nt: TGCAGTGCTAGAGTTACCGGGGAGAACTCTAGCACAGATACGCAGTATTTT
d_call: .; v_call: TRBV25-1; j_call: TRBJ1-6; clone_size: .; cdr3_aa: CASSGGAPLHF; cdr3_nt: TGTGCCAGCAGTGGCGGGGCACCCCTCCACTTT
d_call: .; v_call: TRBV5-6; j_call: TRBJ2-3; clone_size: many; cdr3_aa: CASSPDGRTDTQYF; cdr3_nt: TGTGCCAGCAGCCCAGACGGTCGGACAGATACGCAGTATTTT
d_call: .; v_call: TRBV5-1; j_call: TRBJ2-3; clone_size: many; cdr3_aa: CASSLDGGSDTQYF; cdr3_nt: TGCGCCAGCAGCTTGGATGGGGGTTCAGATACGCAGTATTTT
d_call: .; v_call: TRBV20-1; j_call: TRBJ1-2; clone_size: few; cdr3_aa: CSASDWNYGYTF; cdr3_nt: TGCAGTGCTAGCGACTGGAACTATGGCTACACCTTC
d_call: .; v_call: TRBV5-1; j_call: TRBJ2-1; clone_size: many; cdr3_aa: CASSLVNNNEQFF; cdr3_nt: TGCGCCAGCAGCTTGGTTAACAACAATGAGCAGTTCTTC
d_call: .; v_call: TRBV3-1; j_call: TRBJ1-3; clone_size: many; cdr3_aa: CASSQTSGNTIYF; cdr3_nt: TGTGCCAGCAGCCAGACCTCTGGAAACACCATATATTTT
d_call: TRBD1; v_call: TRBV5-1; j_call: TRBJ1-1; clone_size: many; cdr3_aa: CASSLSGTGLLRTEAFF; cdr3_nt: TGCGCCAGCAGCTTGAGTGGGACAGGGTTACTTAGGACTGAAGCTTTCTTT
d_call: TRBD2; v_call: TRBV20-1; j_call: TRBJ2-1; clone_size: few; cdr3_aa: CSATYLAGGRYNEQFF; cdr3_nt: TGCAGTGCTACCTATCTAGCGGGGGGCCGGTACAATGAGCAGTTCTTC
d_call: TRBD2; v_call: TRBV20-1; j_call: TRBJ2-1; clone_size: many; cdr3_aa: CSAREQRGANEQFF; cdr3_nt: TGCAGTGCTAGAGAGCAGCGGGGGGCCAATGAGCAGTTCTTC
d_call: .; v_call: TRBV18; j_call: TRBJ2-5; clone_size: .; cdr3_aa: CASSPRIDLTSTQYF; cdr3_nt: TGTGCCAGCTCACCACGAATCGACTTGACCTCGACCCAGTACTTC
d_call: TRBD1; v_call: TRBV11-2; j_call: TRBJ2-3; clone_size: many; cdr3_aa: CASSLRSTGNTDTQYF; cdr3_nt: TGTGCCAGCAGCCTCCGATCGACAGGGAACACAGATACGCAGTATTTT
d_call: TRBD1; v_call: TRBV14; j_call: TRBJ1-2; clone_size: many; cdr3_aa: CASSQVTGGDGYTF; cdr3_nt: TGTGCCAGCAGCCAAGTAACAGGGGGAGATGGCTACACCTTC
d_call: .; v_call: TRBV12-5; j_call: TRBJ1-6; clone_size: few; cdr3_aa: CASGLGQSPLHF; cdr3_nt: TGTGCTAGTGGTTTGGGACAGTCACCCCTCCACTTT
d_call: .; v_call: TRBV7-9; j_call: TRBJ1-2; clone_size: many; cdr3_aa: CASSSPNRLLYGYTF; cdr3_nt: TGTGCCAGCAGCTCTCCAAACAGGCTGCTCTATGGCTACACCTTC
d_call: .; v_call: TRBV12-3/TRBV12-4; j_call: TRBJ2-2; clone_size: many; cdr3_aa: CASTPQHFGGELFF; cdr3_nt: TGTGCCAGCACCCCCCAGCACTTTGGCGGGGAGCTGTTTTTT
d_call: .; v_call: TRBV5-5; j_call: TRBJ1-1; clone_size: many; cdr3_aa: CASSTGTGIEAFF; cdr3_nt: TGTGCCAGCAGCACGGGGACGGGAATTGAAGCTTTCTTT
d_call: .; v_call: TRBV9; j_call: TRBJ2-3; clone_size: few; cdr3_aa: CASSVSGDTQYF; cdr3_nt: TGTGCCAGCAGCGTAAGCGGAGATACGCAGTATTTT
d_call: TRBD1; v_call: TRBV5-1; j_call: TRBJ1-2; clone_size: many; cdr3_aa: CASSATGDDYGYTF; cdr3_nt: TGCGCCAGCAGCGCGACAGGGGACGACTATGGCTACACCTTC
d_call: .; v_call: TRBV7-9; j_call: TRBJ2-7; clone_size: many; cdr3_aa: CASSLVERRVYEQYF; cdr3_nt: TGTGCCAGCAGCTTAGTCGAGCGGAGAGTCTACGAGCAGTACTTC
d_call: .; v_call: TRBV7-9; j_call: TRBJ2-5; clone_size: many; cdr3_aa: CASIGVYQETQYF; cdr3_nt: TGTGCCAGCATTGGGGTGTACCAAGAGACCCAGTACTTC
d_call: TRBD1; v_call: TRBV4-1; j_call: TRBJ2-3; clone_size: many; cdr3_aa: CASSQVLDYTGGNTDTQYF; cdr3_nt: TGCGCCAGCAGCCAAGTCTTGGACTACACAGGGGGGAACACAGATACGCAGTATTTT
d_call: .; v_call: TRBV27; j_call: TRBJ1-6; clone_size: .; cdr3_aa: CASSPRPNSPLNF; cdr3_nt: TGTGCCAGCAGCCCCCGACCGAATTCACCCCTCAACTTT
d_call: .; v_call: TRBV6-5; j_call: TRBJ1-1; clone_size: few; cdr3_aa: CATQRDPSVNTEAFF; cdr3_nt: TGTGCCACCCAACGGGACCCGAGCGTGAACACTGAAGCTTTCTTT
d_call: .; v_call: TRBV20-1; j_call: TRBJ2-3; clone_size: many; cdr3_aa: CSARDVNALDTQYF; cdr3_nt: TGCAGTGCTAGAGATGTAAACGCACTCGATACGCAGTATTTT
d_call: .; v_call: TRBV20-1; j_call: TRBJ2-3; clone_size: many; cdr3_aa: CSADGAETDTQYF; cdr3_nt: TGCAGTGCGGACGGGGCAGAAACAGATACGCAGTATTTT
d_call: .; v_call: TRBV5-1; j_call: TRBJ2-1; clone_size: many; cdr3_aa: CASSFAGTVYNEQFF; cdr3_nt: TGCGCCAGCAGCTTCGCCGGGACGGTTTACAATGAGCAGTTCTTC
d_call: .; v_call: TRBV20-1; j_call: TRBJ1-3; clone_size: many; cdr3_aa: CSARTGSSGNTIYF; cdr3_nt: TGCAGTGCTAGGACAGGCAGCTCTGGAAACACCATATATTTT
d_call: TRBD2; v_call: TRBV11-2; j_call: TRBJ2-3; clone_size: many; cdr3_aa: CASSLVGSGGTDTQYF; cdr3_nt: TGTGCCAGCAGCTTAGTAGGTAGCGGGGGCACAGATACGCAGTATTTT
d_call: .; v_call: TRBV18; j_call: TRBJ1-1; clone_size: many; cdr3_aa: CASSPSSGRPEAFF; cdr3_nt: TGTGCCAGCTCACCCTCGAGTGGCAGACCTGAAGCTTTCTTT
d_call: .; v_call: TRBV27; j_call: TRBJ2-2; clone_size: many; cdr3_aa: CASRGAQTGELFF; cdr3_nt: TGTGCCAGCAGGGGCGCCCAGACCGGGGAGCTGTTTTTT
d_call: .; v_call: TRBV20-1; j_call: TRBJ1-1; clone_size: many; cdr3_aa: CSANEGLDTEAFF; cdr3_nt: TGCAGTGCTAATGAGGGGTTGGACACTGAAGCTTTCTTT
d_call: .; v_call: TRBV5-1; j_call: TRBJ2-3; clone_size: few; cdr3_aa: CASSPNQRYTDTQYF; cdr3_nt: TGCGCCAGCAGCCCCAATCAGCGGTACACAGATACGCAGTATTTT
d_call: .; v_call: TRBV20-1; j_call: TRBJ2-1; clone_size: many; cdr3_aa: CSARGPVRSEQFF; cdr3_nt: TGCAGTGCTAGAGGCCCCGTTCGGAGTGAGCAGTTCTTC
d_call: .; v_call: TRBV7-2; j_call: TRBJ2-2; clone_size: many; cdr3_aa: CASIGVYTGELFF; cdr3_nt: TGTGCCAGCATAGGGGTATACACCGGGGAGCTGTTTTTT
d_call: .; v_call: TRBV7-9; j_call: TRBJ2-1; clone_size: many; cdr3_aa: CASSGGGSSYNEQFF; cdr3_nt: TGTGCCAGCAGCGGAGGGGGGAGCTCCTACAATGAGCAGTTCTTC
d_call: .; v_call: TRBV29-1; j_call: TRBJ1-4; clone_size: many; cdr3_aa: CSASYEGMSEKLFF; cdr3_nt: TGCAGCGCGTCGTATGAGGGGATGAGTGAAAAACTGTTTTTT
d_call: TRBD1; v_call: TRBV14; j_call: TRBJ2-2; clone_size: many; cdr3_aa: CASSRGQGWSGELFF; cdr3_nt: TGTGCCAGCAGCCGGGGACAGGGTTGGTCCGGGGAGCTGTTTTTT
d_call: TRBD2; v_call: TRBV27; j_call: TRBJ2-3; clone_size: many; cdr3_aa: CASSFYGLVSTDTQYF; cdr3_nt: TGTGCCAGCAGTTTTTACGGACTAGTAAGCACAGATACGCAGTATTTT
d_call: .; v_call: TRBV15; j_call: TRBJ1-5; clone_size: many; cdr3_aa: CATSSQGGQPQHF; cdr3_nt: TGTGCCACCAGCAGTCAAGGGGGTCAGCCCCAGCATTTT
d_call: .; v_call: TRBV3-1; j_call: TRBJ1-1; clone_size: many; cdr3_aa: CASSQGRTEAFF; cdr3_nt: TGTGCCAGCAGCCAAGGTCGGACTGAAGCTTTCTTT
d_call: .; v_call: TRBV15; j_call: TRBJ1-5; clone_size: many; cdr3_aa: CATSRDGQPQHF; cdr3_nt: TGTGCCACCAGCAGAGATGGGCAGCCCCAGCATTTT
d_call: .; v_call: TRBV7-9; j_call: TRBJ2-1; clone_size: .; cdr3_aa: CASSSTQAGTSLEQFF; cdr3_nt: TGTGCCAGCAGCTCCACACAAGCCGGGACCTCCTTGGAGCAGTTCTTC
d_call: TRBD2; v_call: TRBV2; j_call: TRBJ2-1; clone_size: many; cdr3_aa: CASKRGDGYNEQFF; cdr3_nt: TGTGCCAGCAAGCGGGGGGATGGCTACAATGAGCAGTTCTTC